A selection of T cell receptor beta chains follows, all from one sample in a study of blood T cells in healthy people across ages. MiXCR, applied by TCRdb to the 5' RACE reads, yields one record per CDR3 protein. This table holds almost 1 million distinct CDR3 sequences, roughly half found once. Sequencing used blood. These receptors all stem from a woman in her sixties or seventies in good health. The CDR3 runs from the conserved cysteine through the conserved F or W. Fields, in order: J gene, D gene, V gene, clone size, CDR3 DNA, CDR3 protein. D genes are given only for firm matches. Size tells how often a clone was seen (once, few, many) or the class of an expanded clone, and some rows leave it out.

TRBJ2-7 | TRBD1 | TRBV2 | NA | TGTGCCAGCCTAGCCAGACAGGGCAATAACGAGCAGTACTTC | CASLARQGNNEQYF
TRBJ2-1 | TRBD2 | TRBV7-6 | many | TGTGCCAGCAGTCTAGCGGGAGGGCCTCGGGATGAGCAGTTCTTC | CASSLAGGPRDEQFF
TRBJ2-7 | NA | TRBV5-1 | NA | TGCGCCAGCAGCTGGGAGGGGGCTGGTTCCTACGAGCAGTACTTC | CASSWEGAGSYEQYF
TRBJ2-3 | NA | TRBV3-1 | few | TGTGCCAGCAGCCAAGATAACGCGGGACGGGGTACGCAGTATTTT | CASSQDNAGRGTQYF
TRBJ1-2 | NA | TRBV27 | few | TGTGCCAGCAGTACCTCCAGGAGGGGGTATGGCTACACCTTC | CASSTSRRGYGYTF
TRBJ2-7 | NA | TRBV20-1 | NA | TGCAGTGCTAGTGGACGACGGGAGAGGGACCTATACGAGCAGTACTTC | CSASGRRERDLYEQYF
TRBJ2-1 | NA | TRBV5-1 | NA | TGCGCCAGCAGATCCGGGACTGACTACAATGAGCAGTTCTTC | CASRSGTDYNEQFF
TRBJ2-7 | NA | TRBV29-1 | NA | TGCAGCGTTGAAGATGAGTCGCCCAGCTCCTACGAGCAGTACTTC | CSVEDESPSSYEQYF
TRBJ2-7 | TRBD2 | TRBV6-1 | NA | TGTGCCAGCAGTGACCCCGGGACTAGCAACCACGAGCAGTACTTC | CASSDPGTSNHEQYF
TRBJ2-7 | NA | TRBV29-1 | many | TGCAGCGTTGTTGGGGCCTACGAGCAGTACTTC | CSVVGAYEQYF
TRBJ1-5 | NA | TRBV2 | NA | TGTGCCAGCAGAACAGGGAGTGGCAATCAGCCCCAGCATTTT | CASRTGSGNQPQHF
TRBJ2-5 | NA | TRBV4-1 | few | TGCGCCAGCAGCCAAGATAGGGCTCCAGGGACCTTATCGAGAGAGCAGTACTTC | CASSQDRAPGTLSREQYF
TRBJ1-2 | NA | TRBV5-5 | NA | TGTGCCAGCAGCATGGCGCCACAGGGACGTCACTACACCTTC | CASSMAPQGRHYTF
TRBJ2-1 | NA | TRBV7-2 | few | TGTGCCAGCAGGTCAGGTCTTGAGCAGTTCTTC | CASRSGLEQFF
TRBJ2-1 | NA | TRBV28 | few | TGTGCCAGCAGTGAGACCCTGAGCTCCTACAATGAGCAGTTCTTC | CASSETLSSYNEQFF
TRBJ2-3 | NA | TRBV11-1 | few | TGTGCCAGCAGCGATCTGGTGGATACGCAGTATTTT | CASSDLVDTQYF
TRBJ1-2 | NA | TRBV5-6 | NA | TGTGCCAGCACCCGTCGATTGGGGATGGGCTACACCTTC | CASTRRLGMGYTF
TRBJ2-4 | NA | TRBV27 | once | TGTGCCGGCAGTTCAGGGACAACCAAAAACATTCAGTACTTC | CAGSSGTTKNIQYF
TRBJ1-5 | NA | TRBV3-1 | NA | TGTGCCAGCAGCCAAGGAATTAACAATCAGCCCCAGCATTTT | CASSQGINNQPQHF
TRBJ2-3 | NA | TRBV5-1 | NA | TGCGCCAGCAGCTTCCCGGACCGAAACACAGATACGCAGTATTTT | CASSFPDRNTDTQYF
TRBJ1-2 | NA | TRBV7-8 | NA | TGTGCCAGCAGCATTAGGACGGGGGCTAACTATGGCTACACCTTC | CASSIRTGANYGYTF
TRBJ2-7 | TRBD2 | TRBV3-1 | NA | TGTGCCAGCAGCCCGATACTAGCGGGAGAGCGCAATGAGCAGTACTTC | CASSPILAGERNEQYF
TRBJ2-2 | TRBD2 | TRBV4-1 | NA | TGCGCCAGCAGCCAAGACCGAAGACTAGCCTACACCGGGGAGCTGTTTTTT | CASSQDRRLAYTGELFF
TRBJ2-6 | TRBD2 | TRBV20-1 | NA | TGCAGTGCTAGATCATTGACTAGCGGGAGGAGCTCTGGGGCCAACGTCCTGACTTTC | CSARSLTSGRSSGANVLTF
TRBJ1-4 | NA | TRBV6-6 | NA | TGTGCCAGCAGTTACTCGTCCGGGGCAACTAATGAAAAACTGTTTTTT | CASSYSSGATNEKLFF
TRBJ2-7 | TRBD2 | TRBV7-9 | NA | TGTGCCAGCAGCAACATGAAGACTAGCGGGAGGGCCCTTCTCTCCTACGAGCAGTACTTC | CASSNMKTSGRALLSYEQYF
TRBJ2-7 | TRBD2 | TRBV29-1 | many | TGCAGCGCCATAGCGGGAGTGGGGCACTACTACGAGCAGTACTTC | CSAIAGVGHYYEQYF
TRBJ2-3 | NA | TRBV6-1 | few | TGTGCCAGCAGTGAAGCCGGACAGATAAGCACAGATACGCAGTATTTT | CASSEAGQISTDTQYF
TRBJ2-3 | TRBD2 | TRBV20-1 | few | TGCAGTGCTACGGGACTAGCCACAGATACGCAGTATTTT | CSATGLATDTQYF
TRBJ2-2 | TRBD2 | TRBV7-9 | few | TGTGCCAGCAGCTCGGGACTAGCGGTCACCGGGGAGCTGTTTTTT | CASSSGLAVTGELFF
TRBJ2-1 | NA | TRBV27 | NA | TGTGCCAGCAGTATTGTTAGCTTTCCCCCCTACAATGAGCAGTTCTTC | CASSIVSFPPYNEQFF
TRBJ2-3 | NA | TRBV20-1 | NA | TGCAGTGCAGCCCCACTAGCAGATACGCAGTATTTT | CSAAPLADTQYF
TRBJ2-5 | TRBD1 | TRBV4-1 | NA | TGCGCCAGCAGCCAAGGGACAGGGGAATGGGAGACCCAGTACTTC | CASSQGTGEWETQYF
TRBJ1-4 | NA | TRBV7-6 | NA | TGTGCCAGCAGCTTAGCTCCGGACGGGGAAAATGAAAAACTGTTTTTT | CASSLAPDGENEKLFF
TRBJ1-6 | NA | TRBV20-1 | once | TGCAGTGCTATCTCGGGCAGGAGCTCCTATAATTCACCCCTCCACTTT | CSAISGRSSYNSPLHF
TRBJ2-7 | TRBD2 | TRBV9 | NA | TGTGCCAGCAGCGTAGGACGGGCGGGAGCATACTCCTACGAGCAGTACTTC | CASSVGRAGAYSYEQYF
TRBJ2-7 | NA | TRBV7-2 | NA | TGTGCCAGCAGCGAGCGTGGGCGGCTTGGGGAGCAGTACTTC | CASSERGRLGEQYF
TRBJ2-7 | NA | TRBV12-3/TRBV12-4 | NA | TGTGCCAGCAGCCAGGGCCTACAGAACTACGAGCAGTACTTC | CASSQGLQNYEQYF
TRBJ1-2 | NA | TRBV5-6 | NA | TGTGCCAGCAGCTTGGCCAGCCTTCTCCTCTGGATTGGCTACACCTTC | CASSLASLLLWIGYTF
TRBJ2-4 | TRBD2 | TRBV12-3/TRBV12-4 | NA | TGTGCCAGCCAACTAGCGGGAGTTTATAACATTCAGTACTTC | CASQLAGVYNIQYF
TRBJ2-7 | NA | TRBV10-3 | few | TGTGCCATCAGTGAAGGGGCCGTTCTGGACGAGCAGTACTTC | CAISEGAVLDEQYF
TRBJ2-7 | TRBD2 | TRBV2 | NA | TGTGCCAGCAGAGCCCGGGACTACATCCTAAACGAGCAGTACTTC | CASRARDYILNEQYF
TRBJ2-7 | NA | TRBV20-1 | NA | TGCAGTGCTAGGGGGTCAGGGAAGGTCTACGAGCAGTACTTC | CSARGSGKVYEQYF
TRBJ2-7 | TRBD1 | TRBV4-2 | NA | TGTGCCAGCAGCCAAGGGACGACAGGGTACTCCGACGAGCAGTACTTC | CASSQGTTGYSDEQYF
TRBJ2-7 | TRBD2 | TRBV7-3 | NA | TGTGCCTGCAGCTTAAGCCCCAAGAGCGGGGGCCTCTCCTACGAGCAGTACTTC | CACSLSPKSGGLSYEQYF
TRBJ2-6 | NA | TRBV4-1 | many | TGCGCCAGCAGCCAAGAACGCCAGGTATCTGGGGCCAACGTCCTGACTTTC | CASSQERQVSGANVLTF
TRBJ2-7 | NA | TRBV6-1 | NA | TGTGCCAGCAGTGAAGCGCCGCTAGCATCTTACGAGCAGTACTTC | CASSEAPLASYEQYF
TRBJ1-1 | NA | TRBV28 | NA | TGTGCCAGCATCGCAGGTCGGCCCACTGAAGCTTTCTTT | CASIAGRPTEAFF
TRBJ2-7 | NA | TRBV7-9 | few | TGTGCCAGCAGCTCGAACCCTTACGAGCAGTACTTC | CASSSNPYEQYF
TRBJ2-2 | NA | TRBV15 | few | TGTGCCACCAGATCTGGGGAGTCCACCGGGGAGCTGTTTTTT | CATRSGESTGELFF
TRBJ2-7 | TRBD1 | TRBV6-2/TRBV6-3 | NA | TGTGCCAGCAGTAGACGGACAGGGAGGTACGAGCAGTACTTC | CASSRRTGRYEQYF